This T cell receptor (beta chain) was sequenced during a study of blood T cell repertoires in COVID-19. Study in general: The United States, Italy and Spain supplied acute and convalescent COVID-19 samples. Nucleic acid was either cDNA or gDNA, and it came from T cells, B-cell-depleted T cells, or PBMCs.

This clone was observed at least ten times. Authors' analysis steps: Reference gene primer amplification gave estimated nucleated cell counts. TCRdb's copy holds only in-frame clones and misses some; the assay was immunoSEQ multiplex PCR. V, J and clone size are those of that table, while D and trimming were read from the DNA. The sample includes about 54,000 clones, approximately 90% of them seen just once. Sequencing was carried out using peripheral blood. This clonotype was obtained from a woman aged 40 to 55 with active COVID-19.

The CDR3 region is CASPPSRGIADTQYF. In nucleotides, the CDR3 is TGCGCCAGCCCTCCCTCCCGGGGTATCGCAGATACGCAGTATTTT. The chain is built from TRBV10-1 and TRBJ2-3; D may be TRBD2 (5 bases). Germline V gene data show CDR1 as WNHNN and CDR2 as SYGVQD (reference sequence). The CDR3 consists of 15 residues. V lost 8 bases to trimming and J lost 4 bases, with 19 bases between them.